This T cell receptor beta chain was observed in a study of cytomegalovirus exposure and HLA in healthy donors. Broader study findings: Rates of TCR association differed by HLA locus in a later analysis, with DRB1 highest and HLA-C lowest. No immune exposure information besides CMV serostatus was available.

After removal of 5 bases from V and 5 bases from J, the junction contained 12 bases not matched to a gene. This CDR3 has 15 residues. Looked up from germline, CDR1 is MNHNS and CDR2 is SASEGT. This clone occurred once. Its antigen is as yet unknown. The PCR ran on 60 Vbeta and 13 Jbeta primers. Original analysis: About 9.9 million shared chains were among around 80 million unique TCR beta chains counted in a later analysis. The protocol was immunoSEQ multiplex PCR, while the TCRdb copy is restricted to in-frame clones and leaves out a portion. That table furnishes V, J and clone size, whereas the DNA furnished D and trimming. Here the sample spans fewer than 200,000 clones, 83% being singletons.

The sequence was collected from a middle-aged man in good health and CMV-seropositive. V gene TRBV6-1 combines with J gene TRBJ2-7, with 7 bases that match TRBD2. Sequenced material: PBMCs. The DNA of the CDR3 is TGTGCCAGCAGTATCCGGGAGGACCCGACCCACGAGCAGTACTTC. This sequence encodes CASSIREDPTHEQYF.